This entry concerns a single T cell receptor (beta chain). No antigen is known for it. This entry comes from a study of cytotoxic CD8 clonotypes in ibrutinib-treated CLL. Study-wide background: The subjects consisted of about 10 relapsed/refractory and around 15 treatment-naive individuals, with some 18 IGHV unmutated.

V lost 5 bases to trimming and J lost 2 bases, with 13 bases between them. This CDR3 contains 14 residues. Germline-derived CDR1 and CDR2 are MNHEY and SVGAGI. The planned depth of sequencing spanned 1 in 200,000 to 1 in 1 million T cells. Repertoires were generated with immunoSEQ multiplex PCR, while TCRdb's copy carries only in-frame clones and drops some. The top ten clones hold around 4.5% of a sample with roughly 160,000 clones, 84% of them seen once. Study observations and caveats: The study found public clonotypes uncommon, contracting or stable on treatment.

This chain connects TRBV6-5 to TRBJ2-7, with D possibly matching TRBD2 (5 bases). This receptor was identified in a human donor with chronic lymphocytic leukemia. This specimen consisted of PBMCs, obtained after 24 months of ibrutinib treatment. The CDR3 spells CASSELSGPYEQYF. The CDR3 region has the DNA TGTGCCAGCAGTGAATTGAGCGGACCCTACGAGCAGTACTTC.